These 15 T cell receptor beta chains originate from one sample sequenced in a study of CD8 T cells in Susac syndrome (dated by TCRdb to the late 2010s). The library was produced with the immunoSEQ multiplex PCR assay. RNA was extracted using the RNeasy kit, and roughly 0.45 to 1 microgram was reverse transcribed with random hexamers. The public reads were quality trimmed at Q25 with fastp and then assembled into clones with MiXCR by TCRdb, keeping productive beta chains. Entries that share a CDR3 protein sequence are merged under the most common genes and DNA. The sample includes roughly 180,000 distinct CDR3 sequences, with about 95% observed a single time. The ten largest clones represent about 0.1% of the sample. The sequenced sample consisted of CD4+ T cells from PBMCs. All receptors come from a human donor in good health.

J is TRBJ1-2 and V is TRBV20-1; 10 bases line up with TRBD1. Looked up from germline, CDR1 is DFQATT and CDR2 is SNEGSKA (reference sequence). Trimming cost V 5 bases and J 8 bases; bases outside gene matches: 8. This CDR3 is 13 amino acids long. CDR3 nucleotide sequence: TGCAGTGCTCCTCCGGGACAGGGGTTAGGCTACACCTTC. As protein: CSAPPGQGLGYTF.

This chain connects TRBV24-1 to TRBJ2-2, with D tentatively TRBD2 (6 bases). Between the trimmed V and J ends, which lost 4 bases and 6 bases, there was a span of 17 bases. Per the germline V gene, CDR1 is KGHDR and CDR2 is SFDVKD. This CDR3 contains 16 residues. CDR3 residues: CATSESSGSRAGELFF. CDR3 DNA: TGTGCCACCAGTGAGTCAAGCGGGTCACGGGCCGGGGAGCTGTTTTTT.

The genes are TRBV6-2 or TRBV6-3 and TRBJ1-1; D is unresolved. The V end was cut by 7 bases, the J end by 11 bases, with 17 bases between. The CDR3 is 12 residues long. From germline, CDR1 is MNHEY and CDR2 SVGEGT. The CDR3 region is CASTYRGGGAFF. CDR3 sequence (DNA): TGTGCCAGCACCTATCGAGGCGGAGGGGCTTTCTTT.

The gene calls are TRBV20-1 and TRBJ2-1, with no clear D. V lost 6 bases, J lost 9 bases, and 15 bases lay in between. Germline CDR1 DFQATT, CDR2 SNEGSKA (reference sequence). The CDR3 loop spans 12 amino acids. CDR3: CSAPVRVGEQFF. For the CDR3, the DNA is TGCAGTGCCCCGGTACGAGTCGGTGAGCAGTTCTTC.

As for this clonotype: A read error may account for a junction end that differs from germline. The rearrangement joins TRBV7-7 to TRBJ2-5; D unclear. This CDR3 region has 13 residues. Germline V gives CDR1 SSHAT, CDR2 FNYEAQ (reference sequence). The CDR3 DNA follows: TGTGCTAGCAGCTTGTACGTCCAAGAGACCCAGTACTTC. Protein product: CASSLYVQETQYF.

This clonotype was seen a handful of times. The gene calls are TRBV28 and TRBJ2-6, with D tentatively TRBD2 (5 bases). V lost 2 bases and J lost 2, with 7 bases in between. This CDR3 spans 15 amino acids. The V gene's germline CDR1 is MDHEN and CDR2 SYDVKM. CDR3 sequence reads: CASSLPGAGANVLTF. The CDR3 nucleotides read TGTGCCAGCAGTTTACCCGGGGCTGGGGCCAACGTCCTGACTTTC.

This chain uses TRBV7-2 with TRBJ1-5; perhaps TRBD1 as D (5 bases). CDR1 is SGHTA and CDR2 is FQGNSA in the germline V gene. Deletions cut 5 bases from V and 5 bases from J, with 7 bases between. The CDR3 is made up of 12 amino acids. In DNA, the CDR3 is TGTGCCAGCAGCCCGGGGCATCAGCCCCAGCATTTT. Its translation is CASSPGHQPQHF.

The J gene is TRBJ2-1, the V gene TRBV29-1; TRBD2 matches 12 bases. Looked up from germline, CDR1 is SQVTM and CDR2 is ANQGSEA. This CDR3 region has 17 residues. V lost 3 bases and J lost 0; bases outside the gene matches: 6. The CDR3 nucleotides read TGCAGCGTTGACGCTGGACTAGCGGGGCGCTCCTACAATGAGCAGTTCTTC. Protein product: CSVDAGLAGRSYNEQFF.

This chain joins TRBV4-3 and TRBJ1-3; D remains ambiguous. Germline V gives CDR1 LGHNA, CDR2 YSLEER. Trimming took off 1 base at V and 3 bases at J, with 10 bases between the two ends. CDR3 length: 15 residues. CDR3: CASSQGRLSGNTIYF. The CDR3 DNA follows: TGCGCCAGCAGCCAAGGTCGACTTAGTGGAAACACCATATATTTT.

The chain couples TRBV28 to TRBJ2-7; tentatively, D is TRBD1 or TRBD2 (5 bases each). Trimming stripped 7 bases from V and 4 bases from J, with 20 bases between. The CDR3 totals 15 residues. Germline CDR1 MDHEN, CDR2 SYDVKM. CDR3 sequence reads: CASTPVGVLAYEQYF. The CDR3 bases are TGTGCCAGCACCCCCGTGGGGGTTTTAGCGTACGAGCAGTACTTC.

The table lists this clonotype with a count of one. The junction shows a germline mismatch at one end, possibly a read error. The V gene is TRBV20-1, the J gene TRBJ1-5; TRBD1 aligns across 8 bases. This CDR3 is built from 14 residues. The germline CDR1 and CDR2 sequences are DFQATT and SNEGSKA (reference sequence). The CDR3 DNA follows: TGCAGTGCCAGAGCAGGGGGCCGCAATCAGCCCCAGCATTTT. Protein sequence: CSARAGGRNQPQHF.

This clonotype came up once. The rearrangement links TRBV3-1 to TRBJ1-1, with no clear D. CDR3 length equals 16 residues. The V end lost 1 base, the J end lost 0 bases, and 12 bases lay between the germline ends. Germline assignment: CDR1 LGHDT and CDR2 YNNKEL (reference sequence). In DNA form, the CDR3 reads TGTGCCAGCAGCCAAGGGACCCTTACCATGAACACTGAAGCTTTCTTT. Translating it yields CASSQGTLTMNTEAFF. The full variable domain, with the rest looked up from reference TRBV3-1 and TRBJ1-1, is DTAVSQTPKYLVTQMGNDKSIKCEQNLGHDTMYWYKQDSKKFLKIMFSYNNKELIINETVPNRFSPKSPDKAHLNLHINSLELGDSAVYFCASSQGTLTMNTEAFFGQGTRLTVV.

This chain connects TRBV20-1 to TRBJ2-3; D may match TRBD1 or TRBD2 (5 bases each). The germline V gene has CDR1 DFQATT and CDR2 SNEGSKA (reference sequence). This CDR3 spans 10 amino acids. Trimming took off 6 bases at V and 15 bases at J, with 16 bases between the two ends. CDR3 protein: CSAKGWDLYF. In DNA form, the CDR3 reads TGCAGTGCAAAAGGATGGGACCTTTATTTT.

This chain connects TRBV27 to TRBJ1-3; unclear D gene. The V end lost 6 bases, the J end lost 1 base, and 4 bases lay between the germline ends. The CDR3 is 12 residues long. CDR1 is MNHEY and CDR2 is SMNVEV in the germline V gene (reference sequence). The CDR3 DNA follows: TGTGCCAGCAGGTCATCTGGAAACACCATATATTTT. It yields the protein CASRSSGNTIYF.

This rearrangement joins TRBV3-1 to TRBJ2-1, with D hard to call. Germline V gene sequence: CDR1 LGHDT, CDR2 YNNKEL (reference sequence). V was cut by 4 bases and J by 12 bases, with 19 bases left in between. This CDR3 region has 14 residues. CDR3 in amino acids: CASSPIRANSWQFF. For the CDR3, the DNA is TGTGCCAGCAGCCCTATTCGGGCTAACTCATGGCAGTTCTTC.